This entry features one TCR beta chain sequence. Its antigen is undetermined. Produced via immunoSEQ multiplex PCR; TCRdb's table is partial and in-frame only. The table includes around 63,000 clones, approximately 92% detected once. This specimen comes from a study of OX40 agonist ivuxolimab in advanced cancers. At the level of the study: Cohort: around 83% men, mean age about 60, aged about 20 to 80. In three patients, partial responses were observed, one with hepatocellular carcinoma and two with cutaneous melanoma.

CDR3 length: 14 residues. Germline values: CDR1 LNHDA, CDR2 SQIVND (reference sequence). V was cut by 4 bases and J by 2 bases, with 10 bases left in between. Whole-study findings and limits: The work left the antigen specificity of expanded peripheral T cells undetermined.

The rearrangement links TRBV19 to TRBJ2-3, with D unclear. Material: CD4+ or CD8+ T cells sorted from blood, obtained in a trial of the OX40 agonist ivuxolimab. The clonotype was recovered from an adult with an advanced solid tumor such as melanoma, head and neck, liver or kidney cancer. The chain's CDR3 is CASSSQLYTDTQYF. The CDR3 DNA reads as TGTGCCAGTAGTAGCCAGCTTTACACAGATACGCAGTATTTT.